This TCR beta chain was identified during a study of siplizumab effects on memory and regulatory T cells. On this clone: The antigen is undetermined.

This table comes from immunoSEQ multiplex PCR, and its TCRdb copy is limited to in-frame clones, with some not included. The sample consists of approximately 20,000 clones, roughly two fifths of them appearing once. Mixed lymphocyte reaction cells were cocultured at 37°C for more than 5 days. The sequence derives from a human donor in good health; the cells came from an allogeneic mixed lymphocyte reaction. Some clones in this sample may be carry-over from other donors' samples. The material sequenced was CFSE-low (dividing) CD4+ T cells sorted from an allogeneic mixed lymphocyte reaction.

The CDR3 sequence: CSVSGSVYGYTF. In DNA form, the CDR3 reads TGCAGCGTTTCGGGTTCTGTCTATGGCTACACCTTC. The J gene is TRBJ1-2, the V gene TRBV29-1; no clear D gene. The V gene lost 5 bases and the J gene lost 4 bases, with 11 bases spanning the gap. Per germline, CDR1 SQVTM and CDR2 ANQGSEA. The CDR3 sequence is 12 residues long. The variable domain in full, completed from reference TRBV29-1 and TRBJ1-2, reads SAVISQKPSRDICQRGTSLTIQCQVDSQVTMMFWYRQQPGQSLTLIATANQGSEATYESGFVIDKFPISRPNLTFSTLTVSNMSPEDSSIYLCSVSGSVYGYTFGSGTRLTVV.